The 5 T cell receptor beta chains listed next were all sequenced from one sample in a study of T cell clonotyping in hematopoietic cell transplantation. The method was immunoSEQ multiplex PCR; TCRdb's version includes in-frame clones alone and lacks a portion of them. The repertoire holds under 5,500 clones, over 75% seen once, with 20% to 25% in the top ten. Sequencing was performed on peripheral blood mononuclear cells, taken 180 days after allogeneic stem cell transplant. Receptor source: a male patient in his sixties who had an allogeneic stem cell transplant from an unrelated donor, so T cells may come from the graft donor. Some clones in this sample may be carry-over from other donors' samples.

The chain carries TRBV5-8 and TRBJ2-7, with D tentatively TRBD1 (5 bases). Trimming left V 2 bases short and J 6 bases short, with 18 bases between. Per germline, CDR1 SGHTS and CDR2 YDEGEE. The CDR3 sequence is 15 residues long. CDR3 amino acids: CASSLGVSSRSEQYF. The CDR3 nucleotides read TGTGCCAGCAGCTTAGGGGTCAGCTCTCGGAGCGAGCAGTACTTC.

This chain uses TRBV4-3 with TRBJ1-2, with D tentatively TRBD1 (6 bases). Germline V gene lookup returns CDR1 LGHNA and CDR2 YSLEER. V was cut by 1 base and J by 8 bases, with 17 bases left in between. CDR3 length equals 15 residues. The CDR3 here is CASSQGDTPMGGYTF. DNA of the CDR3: TGCGCCAGCAGCCAAGGGGACACCCCCATGGGAGGCTACACCTTC.

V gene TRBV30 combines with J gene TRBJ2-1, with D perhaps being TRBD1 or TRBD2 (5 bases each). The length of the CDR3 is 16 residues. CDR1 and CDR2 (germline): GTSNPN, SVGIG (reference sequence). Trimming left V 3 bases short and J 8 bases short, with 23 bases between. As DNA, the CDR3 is TGTGCCTGGAGCGGGGACGGACGGACATATTCGGATGAGCAGTTCTTC. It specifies CAWSGDGRTYSDEQFF.

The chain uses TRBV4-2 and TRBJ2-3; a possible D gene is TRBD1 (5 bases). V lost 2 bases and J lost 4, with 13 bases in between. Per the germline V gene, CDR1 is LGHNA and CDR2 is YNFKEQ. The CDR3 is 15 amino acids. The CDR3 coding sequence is TGTGCCAGCAGCCAAATAGGGGCTCGGGCAGATACGCAGTATTTT. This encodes CASSQIGARADTQYF.

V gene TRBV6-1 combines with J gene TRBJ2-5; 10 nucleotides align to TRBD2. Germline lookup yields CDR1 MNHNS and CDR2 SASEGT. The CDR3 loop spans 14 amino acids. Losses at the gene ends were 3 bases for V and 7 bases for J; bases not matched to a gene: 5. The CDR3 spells CASSERASGRTQYF. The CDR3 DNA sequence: TGTGCCAGCAGTGAGAGGGCTAGCGGGAGGACCCAGTACTTC.